The clone carrying this T cell receptor (beta chain) was picked up a small number of times. Its antigen remains unidentified. The data stem from a study of CD4 T cells in relation to SARS-CoV-2 and coronaviruses. General study results and limits: Monoreactive clones expanded significantly more to SARS-CoV-2 than crossreactive clones did. The assay detects memory recall responses, not culture-primed primary responses.

Uncultured naive and memory CD4+ T cells supplied DNA for deep TCR-beta sequencing. The protocol was immunoSEQ multiplex PCR, while the TCRdb copy is restricted to in-frame clones and leaves out a portion. Counted here are about 56,000 clones, about 92% occurring once; the ten biggest clones make up roughly 0.39%. The sequence was obtained from an adult with COVID-19. The sample comprised naive CD4+ T cells from PBMCs. Sample subset: naive CD4+ T cells isolated by negative enrichment.

The CDR3: CASSLVFGSEAFF. The CDR3 DNA follows: TGTGCCAGCAGCTTGGTTTTTGGTTCTGAAGCTTTCTTT. The rearrangement uses TRBV5-8 and TRBJ1-1, with no clear D. This CDR3 region has 13 residues. V was clipped by 0 bases and J by 6 bases, with 9 bases between them. CDR1 and CDR2 (germline): SGHTS, YDEGEE.